The clone carrying this T cell receptor beta chain was detected ten times or more. Genomic DNA, the template, was used for profiling of the TCR beta VDJ and CDR3. TCRdb independently ran MiXCR on the reads; one entry per CDR3 protein. The profile shows 180,000 or so distinct CDR3 sequences, around half of them singletons. The data stem from a study of CD8+CD57+ T cells in acquired aplastic anemia. Patients chosen for sequencing had CD8+CD57+ cells that had expanded, as shown by flow cytometry. Trimming shortened V by 4 bases and J by 2 bases, and 9 bases separated the two germline ends. Germline V CDR1 and CDR2: SGHTA, FQGNSA. This CDR3 comprises 13 residues.

This chain connects TRBV7-2 to TRBJ2-7, with D perhaps matching TRBD1 (6 bases). Sample: sorted CD4+, CD8+, or CD8+CD57+ T cells (not recorded which) from PBMCs. The sequence derives from a human donor with aplastic anemia. The CDR3 protein is CASSSSGAYEQYF. The DNA for the CDR3 is TGTGCCAGCAGCTCCTCAGGGGCCTACGAGCAGTACTTC. Together with reference TRBV7-2 and TRBJ2-7, the CDR3 gives the full variable domain: GAGVSQSPSNKVTEKGKDVELRCDPISGHTALYWYRQSLGQGLEFLIYFQGNSAPDKSGLPSDRFSAERTGGSVSTLTIQRTQQEDSAVYLCASSSSGAYEQYFGPGTRLTVT.